This entry features one TCR beta chain sequence. The sample originates from a study of blood T cell repertoires in COVID-19. The wider study: The cDNA or gDNA used as material had been derived from T cells, B-cell-depleted T cells, or PBMCs.

Trimming stripped 7 bases from V and 7 bases from J, with 10 bases between. The CDR3 runs 11 residues. Germline loops: CDR1 MNHEY, CDR2 SVGAGI. Donors in Cohort 3 counted as recovered after two negative PCRs, clearance, or symptom resolution. How the authors handled the data: Amplifying reference gene primers gave estimates of nucleated cell counts. Assay: immunoSEQ multiplex PCR; the TCRdb copy retains only in-frame clones and omits some. D and trimming were read from the DNA, whereas the V and J calls and clone size are those reported in that table. The data hold around 130,000 clones, with 80% to 90% observed a single time.

The chain combines TRBV6-5 with TRBJ1-1; no reliable D call. The material sequenced was PBMCs or T cells enriched from blood (not recorded which). This sequence was found in a woman in her 50s who had recovered from COVID-19. The CDR3 is CASMESNEAFF. CDR3 sequence (DNA): TGTGCCAGCATGGAGTCCAATGAAGCTTTCTTT.